The 30 T cell receptor beta chains listed next were all sequenced from one sample in a study of early T cells in non-severe SARS-CoV-2 infection. TCRdb reprocessed the 5' RACE reads via MiXCR and lists one record per CDR3 protein. This table holds 69,000 or so distinct CDR3 sequences, approximately 13% found once. Input material: whole blood. These TCRs come from an adult who was a healthcare worker with PCR-confirmed SARS-CoV-2 infection or an uninfected control (not recorded which).

CDR3 coding DNA: TGCGCCAGCACCCCGACAGGGATGAGGAACACTGAAGCTTTCTTT. Translated: CASTPTGMRNTEAFF. The chain recombines TRBV5-1 with TRBJ1-1, with 7 bases that match TRBD1. J gave up 1 base and V 6 bases, and 9 bases lay outside the gene matches. The CDR3 loop spans 15 amino acids. Per germline, CDR1 SGHRS and CDR2 YFSETQ.

Ten or more counts support this clonotype. The rearrangement links TRBV2 to TRBJ1-1; perhaps TRBD1 as D (6 bases). Trimming shortened V by 8 bases and J by 0 bases, and 10 bases separated the two germline ends. The CDR3 is 13 amino acids. CDR1 and CDR2 from the germline V gene are SNHLY and FYNNEI. CDR3 in DNA: TGTGCCAGCGCGGACAGACTGAACACTGAAGCTTTCTTT. It translates to CASADRLNTEAFF. The variable domain in full, completed from reference TRBV2 and TRBJ1-1, reads EPEVTQTPSHQVTQMGQEVILRCVPISNHLYFYWYRQILGQKVEFLVSFYNNEISEKSEIFDDQFSVERPDGSNFTLKIRSTKLEDSAMYFCASADRLNTEAFFGQGTRLTVV.

A few counts support this clonotype. The chain carries TRBV2 and TRBJ1-2; unclear D gene. V gave up 6 bases and J gave up 8 bases, with 16 bases separating them. The CDR3 is made up of 13 amino acids. The germline gives CDR1 SNHLY, CDR2 FYNNEI. The CDR3 DNA follows: TGTGCCAGCAGGGTCCGGCGAGGGAGCGGCTACACCTTC. Translated, it gives CASRVRRGSGYTF.

The gene calls are TRBV7-9 and TRBJ2-7; no clear D. V lost 0 bases to trimming and J lost 7 bases, with 16 bases between them. The CDR3 length is 15 residues. Germline CDR1 reads SEHNR; CDR2 reads FQNEAQ (reference sequence). The CDR3 protein is CASSLAKDTAREQYF. CDR3 bases: TGTGCCAGCAGCTTAGCGAAAGACACCGCACGGGAGCAGTACTTC. Variable domain in full (rest from reference TRBV7-9 and TRBJ2-7): DTGVSQNPRHKITKRGQNVTFRCDPISEHNRLYWYRQTLGQGPEFLTYFQNEAQLEKSRLLSDRFSAERPKGSFSTLEIQRTEQGDSAMYLCASSLAKDTAREQYFGPGTRLTVT.

In this sample, this clonotype turned up many times. The DNA for the CDR3 is TGTGCCAGCAGCACAGCAGGGGGATTTATCGCTGGGGCCAACGTCCTGACTTTC. Translating gives CASSTAGGFIAGANVLTF. The chain has TRBV11-1 and TRBJ2-6; 7 bases align to TRBD1. From germline, CDR1 is SGHAT and CDR2 FQDESV (reference sequence). Trimming took 5 bases from V and 2 from J; bases not matched to a gene: 12. The CDR3 extends over 18 amino acids.

This clonotype has a handful of counts. A read error may account for a junction end that differs from germline. This chain connects TRBV11-1 to TRBJ2-2; the D gene could be TRBD1 or TRBD2 (5 bases each). This CDR3 is 16 amino acids long. The V gene's germline CDR1 is SGHAT and CDR2 FQDESV (reference sequence). Written as DNA, the CDR3 is TGTGCCAGCAGTTTGTATCGGCAGGGTGGCACCGGGGAGCCGTTTTTT. This encodes CASSLYRQGGTGEPFF.

This rearrangement joins TRBV6-2 or TRBV6-3 to TRBJ2-7; 9 bases line up with TRBD2. The CDR3 length is 14 residues. Germline trimming cut 5 bases from V and 3 bases from J; bases unmatched to any gene: 5. CDR1 and CDR2 from the germline V gene are MNHEY and SVGEGT. The CDR3 reads CASSRLAEIYEQYF. The CDR3 DNA reads TGTGCCAGCAGTAGACTAGCGGAAATCTACGAGCAGTACTTC.

The chain links TRBV11-3 to TRBJ2-7; 14 bases match TRBD2. V trimming: 3 bases; J trimming: 6 bases; junction bases outside the gene matches: 4. CDR3 length: 15 amino acids. Germline CDR1 is SGHNT and CDR2 is YENEEA. CDR3 in amino acids: CASSLGLAGAGEQYF. The CDR3 nucleotides are TGTGCCAGCAGCTTGGGACTAGCGGGAGCCGGCGAGCAGTACTTC. The whole variable domain, remainder taken from reference TRBV11-3 and TRBJ2-7, is EAGVVQSPRYKIIEKKQPVAFWCNPISGHNTLYWYLQNLGQGPELLIRYENEEAVDDSQLPKDRFSAERLKGVDSTLKIQPAELGDSAVYLCASSLGLAGAGEQYFGPGTRLTVT.

CDR3 protein: CASSMVAGGAFGYTF. The CDR3 DNA reads TGTGCCAGTAGTATGGTGGCAGGGGGCGCTTTTGGCTACACCTTC. The J gene is TRBJ1-2, the V gene TRBV19; 8 positions match TRBD1. This CDR3 comprises 15 residues. The V gene's germline CDR1 is LNHDA and CDR2 SQIVND (reference sequence). With 3 bases clipped from V and 7 bases from J, the junction kept 10 bases outside the gene matches.

In this sample, this clonotype turned up many times. The chain has TRBV5-6 and TRBJ2-1, with 9 bases lining up with TRBD2. The CDR3 totals 13 residues. Per the germline V gene, CDR1 is SGHDT and CDR2 is YYEEEE. V lost 4 bases, J lost 11 bases, and 7 bases stayed unmatched. CDR3 in amino acids: CASSGGTSPKQFF. CDR3 DNA sequence: TGTGCCAGCAGCGGGGGGACTAGCCCCAAGCAGTTCTTC.

This clonotype came up many times. The chain uses TRBV2 and TRBJ2-7, with D maybe TRBD2 (5 bases). V dropped 10 bases and J dropped 3 bases, with 10 bases sitting between them. This CDR3 has 11 amino acids. Germline CDR1 is SNHLY and CDR2 is FYNNEI. The CDR3 loop reads CATGWGYEQYF. CDR3 sequence (DNA): TGTGCCACGGGGTGGGGCTACGAGCAGTACTTC.

This clonotype appeared many times. The chain links TRBV5-1 to TRBJ1-1; possibly TRBD1 for D (6 bases). The CDR3 contains 14 residues. V shed 2 bases and J shed 1 base, with 9 bases lying between them. Per the germline V gene, CDR1 is SGHRS and CDR2 is YFSETQ. Here the CDR3 reads CASSLGQQNTEAFF. CDR3 coding DNA: TGCGCCAGCAGCTTAGGACAGCAGAACACTGAAGCTTTCTTT.

This clonotype was recorded at least ten times. The rearrangement links TRBV12-3 or TRBV12-4 to TRBJ1-3, with 8 bases identical to TRBD1. The CDR3 extends over 14 amino acids. Trimming cost V 6 bases and J 4 bases; bases outside gene matches: 5. CDR3 nucleotides: TGTGCCAGCAGGCCGACAGGGGTAGGAAACACCATATATTTT. Residues: CASRPTGVGNTIYF.

The chain combines TRBV29-1 with TRBJ2-7; D may be TRBD1 (6 bases). Germline CDR1 reads SQVTM; CDR2 reads ANQGSEA. The CDR3 extends over 14 amino acids. V lost 4 bases, J lost 1 base, and 14 bases lay in between. CDR3 sequence reads: CSVGTGRRSYEQYF. CDR3 nucleotide sequence: TGCAGCGTTGGTACAGGGAGAAGGTCCTACGAGCAGTACTTC.

This clonotype was detected a few times. This rearrangement joins TRBV7-9 to TRBJ1-1, with a weak D call TRBD1 (5 bases). This CDR3 is built from 14 residues. Trimming cost V 5 bases and J 0 bases, with 10 bases left between them. Germline loops: CDR1 SEHNR, CDR2 FQNEAQ (reference sequence). CDR3 bases: TGTGCCAGCAGCCGACAGTTTGTGAACACTGAAGCTTTCTTT. Translating it yields CASSRQFVNTEAFF.

A few counts support this clonotype. The CDR3 loop is CASSAGLARETQYF. In DNA, the CDR3 is TGCGCCAGCAGCGCCGGACTAGCCAGGGAGACCCAGTACTTC. The chain employs TRBV5-1 and TRBJ2-5; 8 bases match TRBD2. This CDR3 spans 14 amino acids. With V trimmed by 4 bases and J by 5 bases, 7 bases remained unmatched. The germline V gene encodes CDR1 SGHRS and CDR2 YFSETQ.

At least ten counts were recorded for this clonotype. The rearrangement joins TRBV4-2 to TRBJ1-1, with 9 positions matching TRBD1. CDR1 is LGHNA and CDR2 is YNFKEQ in the germline V gene. This CDR3 is built from 15 residues. V lost 3 bases, J lost 2 bases, and 4 bases stayed unmatched. The CDR3 sequence is CASSHGQGRNTEAFF. In nucleotides, the CDR3 is TGTGCCAGCAGCCATGGACAGGGGCGAAACACTGAAGCTTTCTTT.

V usage is TRBV29-1 and J usage is TRBJ2-1; 7 bases match TRBD2. Germline V gene sequence: CDR1 SQVTM, CDR2 ANQGSEA. After removal of 4 bases from V and 3 bases from J, the junction contained 3 bases not matched to a gene. This CDR3 has 13 residues. The CDR3 here is CSVAGLNYNEQFF. The CDR3 DNA reads as TGCAGCGTTGCGGGACTAAACTACAATGAGCAGTTCTTC.

This clonotype occurred a few times. This chain joins TRBV5-5 and TRBJ2-6; D gene ambiguous. In germline, CDR1 is SGHKS, CDR2 YYEKEE (reference sequence). The ends were cut back, 7 bases at V and 0 bases at J, with 8 bases in the middle. CDR3 length equals 14 residues. In nucleotides, the CDR3 is TGTGCCAGCGGTAGAAGCTCTGGGGCCAACGTCCTGACTTTC. Residues: CASGRSSGANVLTF.

V gene TRBV5-1 combines with J gene TRBJ2-5; the D gene is possibly TRBD1 (5 bases). V shed 7 bases and J shed 2 bases, with 12 bases lying between them. CDR3 length: 13 amino acids. Per the germline V gene, CDR1 is SGHRS and CDR2 is YFSETQ. DNA for the CDR3: TGCGCCAGCGGCGACAGAGGACAAGAGACCCAGTACTTC. Amino acids: CASGDRGQETQYF. Drawing the rest from reference TRBV5-1 and TRBJ2-5, the complete variable domain is KAGVTQTPRYLIKTRGQQVTLSCSPISGHRSVSWYQQTPGQGLQFLFEYFSETQRNKGNFPGRFSGRQFSNSRSEMNVSTLELGDSALYLCASGDRGQETQYFGPGTRLLVL.

This clonotype was recorded many times. The gene calls are TRBV7-9 and TRBJ2-2; D might be TRBD2 (6 bases). This CDR3 is built from 15 residues. The V gene lost 6 bases and the J gene lost 3 bases, with 14 bases spanning the gap. Germline V gene sequence: CDR1 SEHNR, CDR2 FQNEAQ (reference sequence). In nucleotides, the CDR3 is TGTGCCAGCAGACGAGGCGGGGTGGACACCGGGGAGCTGTTTTTT. Its translation is CASRRGGVDTGELFF.

This clonotype was detected ten times or more. This sequence joins TRBV18 and TRBJ2-1, with TRBD1 as a possible D gene (5 bases). The V gene's germline CDR1 is KGHSH and CDR2 LQKENI. V lost 6 bases and J 6 bases, leaving 12 bases between the germline ends. This CDR3 has 13 amino acids. In DNA, the CDR3 is TGTGCCAGCTCCGCGCTACAGGCCAATGAGCAGTTCTTC. It yields the protein CASSALQANEQFF. The full variable domain, rest sourced from reference TRBV18 and TRBJ2-1, is NAGVMQNPRHLVRRRGQEARLRCSPMKGHSHVYWYRQLPEEGLKFMVYLQKENIIDESGMPKERFSAEFPKEGPSILRIQQVVRGDSAAYFCASSALQANEQFFGPGTRLTVL.

This clonotype was observed many times. V usage is TRBV4-2 and J usage is TRBJ2-2, with D possibly TRBD2 on 6 matching bases. Germline values: CDR1 LGHNA, CDR2 YNFKEQ. The CDR3 totals 16 residues. V lost 2 bases to trimming and J lost 6 bases, with 16 bases between them. CDR3: CASSQYGTLLPGELFF. As DNA, the CDR3 is TGTGCCAGCAGCCAATACGGGACTCTCCTCCCCGGGGAGCTGTTTTTT.

The chain couples TRBV12-5 to TRBJ2-3, with TRBD1 identical over 9 bases. CDR3 size: 13 residues. Germline V gene data show CDR1 as LGHNT and CDR2 as FRNRAP. The V gene end was trimmed by 5 bases and the J gene end by 7 bases; junction bases not matched to a gene: 4. As DNA, the CDR3 is TGTGCTAGTGGTAAGGGACAGGGAAATACGCAGTATTTT. Its protein is CASGKGQGNTQYF.

This clonotype was recorded at least ten times. The V and J genes are TRBV7-8 and TRBJ1-2; D gene unclear. The CDR3 sequence is 14 residues long. Germline CDR1 reads SGHVS; CDR2 reads FQNEAQ. V was clipped by 7 bases and J by 0 bases, with 12 bases between them. The CDR3 region is CASTPGRSNYGYTF. The DNA for the CDR3 is TGTGCCAGCACGCCAGGACGGTCTAACTATGGCTACACCTTC.

This chain joins TRBV6-6 and TRBJ2-5; TRBD2 aligns across 15 bases. This CDR3 contains 16 residues. V lost 6 bases and J lost 6; bases outside the gene matches: 8. Germline assignment: CDR1 MNHNY and CDR2 SVGAGI (reference sequence). The CDR3 DNA is TGTGCCAGCAGCCCCGGACTAGCGGGGGGGACAAAGACCCAGTACTTC. Amino acids: CASSPGLAGGTKTQYF.

The V gene is TRBV29-1, the J gene TRBJ2-4, with D tentatively TRBD1 (6 bases). This CDR3 spans 11 amino acids. V was clipped by 7 bases and J by 5 bases, with 9 bases between them. From germline, CDR1 is SQVTM and CDR2 ANQGSEA. Written as DNA, the CDR3 is TGCAGCGCCGGACAGCAAAACATTCAGTACTTC. Its protein is CSAGQQNIQYF. Full variable domain (rest looked up from reference TRBV29-1 and TRBJ2-4): SAVISQKPSRDICQRGTSLTIQCQVDSQVTMMFWYRQQPGQSLTLIATANQGSEATYESGFVIDKFPISRPNLTFSTLTVSNMSPEDSSIYLCSAGQQNIQYFGAGTRLSVL.

The rearrangement uses TRBV5-1 and TRBJ2-1, with 9 bases aligning to TRBD1. The trim removed 4 bases at V and 5 bases at J, leaving 10 bases unmatched. Germline V gives CDR1 SGHRS, CDR2 YFSETQ. The CDR3 runs 16 residues. As DNA, the CDR3 is TGCGCCAGCAGCACACCGGGACAGGGCGTCCACAATGAGCAGTTCTTC. Translation gives CASSTPGQGVHNEQFF.

In regard to this clonotype: It may be a read error: a sequence one base away is much more abundant. The chain recombines TRBV14 with TRBJ1-3; D gene unclear. CDR3 length equals 19 residues. Per germline, CDR1 SGHDN and CDR2 FVKESK. The CDR3: CASSQVASQTVLSGDTIYF. CDR3 DNA sequence: TGTGCCAGCAGCCAAGTAGCCAGTCAAACAGTCCTCTCTGGAGACACCATATATTTT.

The V and J genes are TRBV7-9 and TRBJ1-1; D is undetermined. CDR1 and CDR2 from the germline V gene are SEHNR and FQNEAQ (reference sequence). Between the trimmed V and J ends, which lost 5 bases and 5 bases, there was a span of 12 bases. This CDR3 spans 13 amino acids. This CDR3 reads CASSQVLGTEAFF. As DNA, the CDR3 is TGTGCCAGCAGCCAGGTCCTGGGGACTGAAGCTTTCTTT. The full variable domain, its missing parts supplied by reference TRBV7-9 and TRBJ1-1, is DTGVSQNPRHKITKRGQNVTFRCDPISEHNRLYWYRQTLGQGPEFLTYFQNEAQLEKSRLLSDRFSAERPKGSFSTLEIQRTEQGDSAMYLCASSQVLGTEAFFGQGTRLTVV.